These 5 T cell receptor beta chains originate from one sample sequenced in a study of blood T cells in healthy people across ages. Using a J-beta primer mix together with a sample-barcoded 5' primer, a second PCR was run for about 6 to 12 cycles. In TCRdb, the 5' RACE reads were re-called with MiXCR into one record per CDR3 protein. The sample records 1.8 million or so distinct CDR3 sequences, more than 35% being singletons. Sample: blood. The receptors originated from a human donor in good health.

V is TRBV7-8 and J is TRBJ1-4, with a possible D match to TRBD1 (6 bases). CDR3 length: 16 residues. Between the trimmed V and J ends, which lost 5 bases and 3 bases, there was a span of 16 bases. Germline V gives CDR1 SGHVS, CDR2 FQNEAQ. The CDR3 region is CASSPSAGGPNEKLFF. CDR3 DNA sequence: TGTGCCAGCAGCCCCTCCGCGGGGGGGCCTAATGAAAAACTGTTTTTT.

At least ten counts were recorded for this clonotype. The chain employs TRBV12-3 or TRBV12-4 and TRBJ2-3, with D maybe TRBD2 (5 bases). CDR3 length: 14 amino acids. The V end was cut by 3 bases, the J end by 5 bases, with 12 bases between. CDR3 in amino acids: CASSFGGAGDTQYF. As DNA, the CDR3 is TGTGCCAGCAGTTTTGGAGGTGCGGGAGATACGCAGTATTTT.

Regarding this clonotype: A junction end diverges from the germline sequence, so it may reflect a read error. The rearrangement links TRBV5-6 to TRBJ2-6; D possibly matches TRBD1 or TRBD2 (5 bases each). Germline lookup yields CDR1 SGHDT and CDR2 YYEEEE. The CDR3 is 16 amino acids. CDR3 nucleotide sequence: TGTGCCAGCAGCTTGGGAATAGGGGACGGGGCCAATGTCCTGACTTTC. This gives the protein CASSLGIGDGANVLTF.

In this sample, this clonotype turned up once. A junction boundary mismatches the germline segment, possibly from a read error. The CDR3 DNA follows: TGCGCCAGCAACCAAGGGATTCTCTTTCCATACGAGCAGTACTTC. It is translated as CASNQGILFPYEQYF. This chain uses TRBV4-3 with TRBJ2-7; D unresolved. Per germline, CDR1 LGHNA and CDR2 YSLEER. This CDR3 comprises 15 residues.

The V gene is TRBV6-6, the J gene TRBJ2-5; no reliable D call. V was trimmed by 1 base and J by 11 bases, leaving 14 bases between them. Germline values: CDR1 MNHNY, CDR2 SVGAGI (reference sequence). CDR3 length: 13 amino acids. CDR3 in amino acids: CASSYWPPDEQYF. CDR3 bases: TGTGCCAGCAGTTACTGGCCGCCGGATGAGCAGTACTTC.